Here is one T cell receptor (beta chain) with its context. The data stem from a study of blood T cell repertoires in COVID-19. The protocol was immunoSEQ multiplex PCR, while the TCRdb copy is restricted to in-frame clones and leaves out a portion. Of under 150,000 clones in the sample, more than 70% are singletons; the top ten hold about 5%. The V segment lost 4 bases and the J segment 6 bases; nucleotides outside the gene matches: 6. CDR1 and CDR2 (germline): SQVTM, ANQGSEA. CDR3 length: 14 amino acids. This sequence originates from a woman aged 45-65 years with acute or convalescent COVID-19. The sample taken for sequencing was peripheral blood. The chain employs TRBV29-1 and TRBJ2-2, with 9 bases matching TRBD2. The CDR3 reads CSVGRGGFAGELFF. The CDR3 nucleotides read TGCAGCGTTGGGCGGGGGGGCTTCGCCGGGGAGCTGTTTTTT.